This TCR beta chain was identified in a study of shared T cell receptors in the human thymus. Profiled with immunoSEQ multiplex PCR; TCRdb holds only in-frame clones, not every one. This table has hundreds of thousands of clones, more than 85% appearing once. Per germline, CDR1 SNHLY and CDR2 FYNNEI. The V and J ends lost 2 bases and 4 bases respectively, with 0 bases between them. CDR3 size: 10 residues. This clone was detected a few times. Other nucleotide sequences from this sample produce the same CDR3. The source material was thymocytes. This TCR was sampled from a human donor. The V gene is TRBV2, the J gene TRBJ2-7, with D uncertain. The CDR3 reads CASSEYEQYF. The CDR3 DNA sequence: TGTGCCAGCAGTGAATACGAGCAGTACTTC.